Below, 15 T cell receptor beta chains from the same sample are listed, as sequenced in a study of liver allograft versus peripheral blood T cells. Study information: Transplanted livers held T cell receptor repertoires, and these were compared with repertoires in recipients' peripheral blood.

TCRdb fed the reads into MiXCR, producing one record per CDR3 protein. The sample holds approximately 16,000 distinct CDR3 sequences; roughly a fifth are singletons and the top ten take about 13%. These receptors all come from a human patient who had a liver transplant. Some of the T cells might come from the graft donor.

By share, this clonotype ranks as medium-sized (0.01 to 0.1%). The gene calls are TRBV18 and TRBJ2-7; D remains ambiguous. CDR3 length equals 15 residues. V was clipped by 0 bases and J by 3 bases, with 12 bases between them. Germline CDR1 is KGHSH and CDR2 is LQKENI. The CDR3 reads CASSPPAASLYEQYF. The CDR3 nucleotides are TGTGCCAGCTCACCACCGGCTGCGTCTCTCTACGAGCAGTACTTC.

This clonotype is termed medium-sized (0.01 to 0.1%). CDR3 in DNA: TGTGCCAGCTCACCACTGAACACTGAAGCTTTCTTT. Its protein is CASSPLNTEAFF. The chain joins TRBV18 to TRBJ1-1; D gene uncertain. The CDR3 is 12 amino acids. V lost 1 base to trimming and J lost 0 bases, with 0 bases between them. CDR1 is KGHSH, CDR2 LQKENI, per germline.

This clonotype was observed a handful of times. J is TRBJ2-1 and V is TRBV5-5, with a possible D match to TRBD2 (5 bases). The V gene lost 1 base and the J gene lost 0 bases, with 8 bases spanning the gap. The CDR3 extends over 15 amino acids. Germline values: CDR1 SGHKS, CDR2 YYEKEE (reference sequence). CDR3 amino acids: CASSLPGSSYNEQFF. The DNA of the CDR3 is TGTGCCAGCAGCTTGCCGGGGAGCTCCTACAATGAGCAGTTCTTC.

This clonotype came up a few times. CDR3 sequence: CASSYHLYSNQPQHF. The CDR3 coding sequence is TGTGCCAGCAGTTACCATCTATATAGCAATCAGCCCCAGCATTTT. This chain connects TRBV28 to TRBJ1-5; D unclear. The CDR3 length is 15 residues. Germline CDR1 is MDHEN and CDR2 is SYDVKM. V dropped 4 bases and J dropped 0 bases, with 10 bases sitting between them.

This clonotype counts as medium-sized. The V call is TRBV7-2, the J call TRBJ2-1; D gene ambiguous. The V and J ends lost 1 base and 0 bases respectively, with 7 bases between them. Germline assignment: CDR1 SGHTA and CDR2 FQGNSA. The CDR3 has 15 residues. CDR3 sequence: CASSLGPSSYNEQFF. The CDR3 bases are TGTGCCAGCAGCTTAGGACCCAGCTCCTACAATGAGCAGTTCTTC.

Notes on this clonotype: One base away lies a much larger clone, so this may be a sequencing read error. The V call is TRBV19, the J call TRBJ2-5, with 14 bases that match TRBD2. V was pared by 5 bases and J by 7 bases, with 6 bases of the junction left unmatched. There are 15 residues in the CDR3. CDR1 LNHDA and CDR2 SQIVND come from the germline V gene (reference sequence). Here the CDR3 reads CASSPPGLAGGTQYF. The CDR3 bases are TGTGCCAGTAGTCCCCCCGGACTAGCGGGAGGGACCCAGTACTTC.

This clonotype was seen more than once but under ten times. V usage is TRBV12-3 or TRBV12-4 and J usage is TRBJ1-2; D is uncertain. The length of the CDR3 is 12 residues. V lost 7 bases and J lost 3, with 9 bases in between. The chain's CDR3 is CASTSIHYGYTF. The CDR3 DNA is TGTGCCAGCACTAGTATCCACTATGGCTACACCTTC.

J is TRBJ1-2 and V is TRBV10-3; no firm D call. Trimming stripped 2 bases from V and 4 bases from J, with 8 bases between. This CDR3 contains 13 residues. Germline V gene lookup returns CDR1 ENHRY and CDR2 SYGVKD. CDR3 region: CAISEGQTYGYTF. The CDR3 DNA reads TGTGCCATCAGTGAGGGGCAGACCTATGGCTACACCTTC.

J is TRBJ1-5 and V is TRBV19, with 8 bases aligning to TRBD1. After removal of 4 bases from V and 7 bases from J, the junction contained 15 bases not matched to a gene. Germline CDR1 reads LNHDA; CDR2 reads SQIVND (reference sequence). The CDR3 sequence is 17 residues long. CDR3 sequence: CASSTFTGGFTWQPQHF. CDR3 sequence (DNA): TGTGCCAGTAGTACTTTCACAGGGGGTTTCACATGGCAGCCCCAGCATTTT.

The chain couples TRBV20-1 to TRBJ2-3, with a possible D match to TRBD2 (5 bases). Germline loops: CDR1 DFQATT, CDR2 SNEGSKA (reference sequence). V lost 1 base and J lost 5, with 13 bases in between. The CDR3 is 14 amino acids. The CDR3: CSARGGSNGDTQYF. The DNA of the CDR3 is TGCAGTGCTAGAGGAGGGAGCAATGGAGATACGCAGTATTTT.

The chain links TRBV9 to TRBJ2-3, with D possibly matching TRBD2 (6 bases). The CDR3 contains 14 residues. Trimming shortened V by 3 bases and J by 2 bases, and 10 bases separated the two germline ends. Germline CDR1 reads SGDLS; CDR2 reads YYNGEE. This CDR3 is CASSETSNTDTQYF. In nucleotides, the CDR3 is TGTGCCAGCAGCGAGACTAGTAACACAGATACGCAGTATTTT.

This clonotype was observed a handful of times. CDR3 in DNA: TGTGCCAGCAGTCCGTACTTGAGCTCCTACAATGAGCAGTTCTTC. It yields the protein CASSPYLSSYNEQFF. This chain joins TRBV6-2 or TRBV6-3 and TRBJ2-1; D unresolved. Trimming left V 5 bases short and J 0 bases short, with 11 bases between. There are 15 residues in the CDR3. CDR1 and CDR2 from the germline V gene are MNHEY and SVGEGT.

This chain uses TRBV7-9 with TRBJ2-7; perhaps TRBD2 as D (5 bases). There are 14 residues in the CDR3. Per the germline V gene, CDR1 is SEHNR and CDR2 is FQNEAQ (reference sequence). The V and J ends lost 1 base and 2 bases respectively, with 9 bases between them. CDR3 in amino acids: CASSLGGVTYEQYF. DNA of the CDR3: TGTGCCAGCAGCTTAGGGGGAGTGACCTACGAGCAGTACTTC.

This clonotype rates as medium-sized (0.01 to 0.1%). The chain is built from TRBV7-2 and TRBJ2-2; 7 nucleotides match TRBD2. V gave up 5 bases and J gave up 7 bases; unmatched junction bases: 7. The CDR3 has 14 residues. Per germline, CDR1 SGHTA and CDR2 FQGNSA. CDR3 coding DNA: TGTGCCAGCAGCCCAACTAGCGTGAACGGGGAGCTGTTTTTT. As protein: CASSPTSVNGELFF.

This clonotype was counted ten times or more. The gene calls are TRBV6-1 and TRBJ1-4; the D gene is possibly TRBD1 (5 bases). Germline V gene sequence: CDR1 MNHNS, CDR2 SASEGT. This CDR3 is built from 14 residues. V was trimmed by 4 bases and J by 8 bases, leaving 14 bases between them. In DNA, the CDR3 is TGTGCCAGCAGTGGTGAGGGGCTACCCGAAAAACTGTTTTTT. Protein: CASSGEGLPEKLFF.